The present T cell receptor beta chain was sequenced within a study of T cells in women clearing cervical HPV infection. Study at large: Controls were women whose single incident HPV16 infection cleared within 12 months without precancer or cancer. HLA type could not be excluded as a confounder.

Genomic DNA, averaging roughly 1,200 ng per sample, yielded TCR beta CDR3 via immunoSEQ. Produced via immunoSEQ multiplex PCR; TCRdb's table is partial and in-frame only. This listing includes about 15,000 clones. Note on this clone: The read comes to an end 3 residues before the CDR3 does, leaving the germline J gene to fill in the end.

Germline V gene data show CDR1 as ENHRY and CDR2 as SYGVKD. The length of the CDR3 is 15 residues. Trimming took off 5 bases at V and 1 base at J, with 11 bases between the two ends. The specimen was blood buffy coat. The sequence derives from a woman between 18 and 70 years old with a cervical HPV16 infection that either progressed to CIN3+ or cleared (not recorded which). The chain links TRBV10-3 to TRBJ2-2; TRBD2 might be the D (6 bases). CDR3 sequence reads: CAISKTSGNTGELFF. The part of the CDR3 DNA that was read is TGTGCCATCAGTAAGACTAGTGGGAACACCGGGGAG.